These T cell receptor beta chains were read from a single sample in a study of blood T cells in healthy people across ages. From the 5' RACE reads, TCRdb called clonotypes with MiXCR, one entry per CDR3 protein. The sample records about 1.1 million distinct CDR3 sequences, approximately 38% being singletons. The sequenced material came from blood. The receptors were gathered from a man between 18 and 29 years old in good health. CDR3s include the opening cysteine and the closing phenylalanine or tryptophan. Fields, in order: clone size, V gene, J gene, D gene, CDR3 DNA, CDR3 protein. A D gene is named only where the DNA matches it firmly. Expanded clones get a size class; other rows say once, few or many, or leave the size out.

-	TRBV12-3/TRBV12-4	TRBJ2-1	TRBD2	TGTGCCAGCAGGTCAGCGGCTAGCGGGGGAGAGACCCAGTTCTTC	CASRSAASGGETQFF
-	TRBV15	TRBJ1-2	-	TGTGCCACCAGCAGAGAGCCCATGGGCTACACCTTC	CATSREPMGYTF
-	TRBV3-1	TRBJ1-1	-	TGTGCCGTCGGGGATCTGAACACTGAAGCTTTCTTT	CAVGDLNTEAFF
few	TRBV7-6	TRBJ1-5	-	TGTGCCAGCAGCTTAGCTACAGATAGCAATCAGCCCCAGCATTTT	CASSLATDSNQPQHF
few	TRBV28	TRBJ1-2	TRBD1	TGTGCCAGCAGTTTTGGAGGGGGCGGCTACACCTTC	CASSFGGGGYTF
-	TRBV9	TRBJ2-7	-	TGTGCCAGCAGCGGAGCCACAGGGTCAGCCTACGAGCAGTACTTC	CASSGATGSAYEQYF
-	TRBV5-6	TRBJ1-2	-	TGTGCCAGCAGCTTGGGACAGTTGATAAACTATGGCTACACCTTC	CASSLGQLINYGYTF
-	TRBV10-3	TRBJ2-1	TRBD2	TGTGCCATCAGTGAGACAGTTCTAGCGGGGGTCTACAATGAGCAGTTCTTC	CAISETVLAGVYNEQFF
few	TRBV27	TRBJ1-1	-	TGTGCCAGCAGTTTATTGCAGCCCCGGGCCACTGAAGCTTTCTTT	CASSLLQPRATEAFF
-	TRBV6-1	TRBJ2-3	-	TGTGCCAGCAAGGGGGCGGGGGAGGCGGATACGCAGTATTTT	CASKGAGEADTQYF
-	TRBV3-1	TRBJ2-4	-	TGTGCCAGCAGCCAAGCCCAAACTGGGTACATTCAGTACTTC	CASSQAQTGYIQYF